Shown below are 11 T cell receptor beta chains from a single sample sequenced in a study of blood T cell repertoires in COVID-19. The method was immunoSEQ multiplex PCR; TCRdb's version includes in-frame clones alone and lacks a portion of them. The sample consists of a few hundred thousand clones, about 83% of them appearing once. Sequencing input: PBMCs or T cells enriched from blood (not recorded which). All receptors derive from a woman in her thirties or forties who had recovered from COVID-19.

This rearrangement joins TRBV2 to TRBJ2-2, with D possibly TRBD1 on 6 matching bases. The CDR3 totals 14 residues. Germline V gene sequence: CDR1 SNHLY, CDR2 FYNNEI. The V end was cut by 4 bases, the J end by 0 bases, with 6 bases between. The DNA of the CDR3 is TGTGCCAGCAGTGGACAGGCGAACACCGGGGAGCTGTTTTTT. It translates to CASSGQANTGELFF.

This chain connects TRBV28 to TRBJ1-5; D gene uncertain. CDR1 and CDR2 from the germline V gene are MDHEN and SYDVKM. V was pared by 6 bases and J by 9 bases, with 15 bases between. The CDR3 length is 13 residues. The CDR3 DNA sequence: TGTGCCAGCAGCCCGGACGGGAGCCGGCCCCAGCATTTT. Protein sequence: CASSPDGSRPQHF.

The chain has TRBV5-1 and TRBJ1-3; tentative D call: TRBD1 (6 bases). V lost 2 bases and J 1 base, leaving 13 bases between the germline ends. The germline gives CDR1 SGHRS, CDR2 YFSETQ. This CDR3 has 16 residues. This CDR3 is CASSLGYTGSGNTIYF. The CDR3 coding sequence is TGCGCCAGCAGCTTAGGCTACACAGGGTCTGGAAACACCATATATTTT.

The CDR3 loop is CSVEGKGEGTEAFF. CDR3 DNA sequence: TGCAGCGTTGAAGGGAAAGGGGAGGGAACTGAAGCTTTCTTT. The chain links TRBV29-1 to TRBJ1-1, with a tentative D call TRBD1 (5 bases). The CDR3 is 14 residues long. The germline V gene encodes CDR1 SQVTM and CDR2 ANQGSEA. The V gene lost 1 base and the J gene lost 5 bases, with 14 bases spanning the gap.

The CDR3 sequence: CASTGEYTEAFF. The CDR3 DNA follows: TGTGCCAGCACAGGGGAGTACACTGAAGCTTTCTTT. This chain links TRBV6-5 with TRBJ1-1; D might be TRBD1 (6 bases). The CDR3 totals 12 residues. Germline CDR1 and CDR2: MNHEY and SVGAGI. V dropped 7 bases and J dropped 3 bases, with 9 bases sitting between them.

The rearrangement joins TRBV28 to TRBJ2-2; 8 positions agree with TRBD1. The V and J ends lost 5 bases and 0 bases, in that order; junction bases with no gene match: 5. Germline assignment: CDR1 MDHEN and CDR2 SYDVKM. The CDR3 contains 16 residues. Written as DNA, the CDR3 is TGTGCCAGCAGTCGAAACAGGGGGTCGAACACCGGGGAGCTGTTTTTT. Translated, it gives CASSRNRGSNTGELFF.

This clone was observed a single time. The chain carries TRBV27 and TRBJ2-3; unclear D gene. The CDR3 sequence is 17 residues long. CDR1 MNHEY and CDR2 SMNVEV come from the germline V gene (reference sequence). V lost 5 bases and J lost 0, with 18 bases in between. The CDR3 bases are TGTGCCAGCAGTCCGCCTGAGGCCCAGTCTAGCACAGATACGCAGTATTTT. This gives the protein CASSPPEAQSSTDTQYF.

The rearrangement joins TRBV5-8 to TRBJ1-1, with 8 bases aligning to TRBD1. The J segment lost 11 bases and the V segment lost 4 bases, leaving 10 bases of the junction unmatched. The germline gives CDR1 SGHTS, CDR2 YDEGEE. The CDR3 contains 13 residues. The CDR3 nucleotides are TGTGCCAGCAGCATTACCGGGACAGGATTGGCTTTCTTT. This gives the protein CASSITGTGLAFF.

The chain uses TRBV5-4 and TRBJ2-7; tentatively, D is TRBD2 (5 bases). Trimming removed 3 bases from V and 4 bases from J, with 14 bases in between. Germline values: CDR1 SGHNT, CDR2 YYREEE (reference sequence). The CDR3 sequence is 14 residues long. The CDR3 DNA is TGTGCCAGCAGCTCGGGGTACGCACCATACGAGCAGTACTTC. It translates to CASSSGYAPYEQYF.

The J gene is TRBJ2-7, the V gene TRBV7-2; 8 bases align to TRBD2. The CDR3 has 16 amino acids. V gave up 2 bases and J gave up 5 bases; unmatched junction bases: 11. The germline gives CDR1 SGHTA, CDR2 FQGNSA. The CDR3 DNA is TGTGCCAGCAGCTTACTGTCATCGGGCGGGAGGCACGAGCAGTACTTC. It codes for CASSLLSSGGRHEQYF.

In regard to this clone: A junction end diverges from the germline sequence, so it may reflect a read error. The gene calls are TRBV7-9 and TRBJ2-3; 11 bases map to TRBD2. The V gene's germline CDR1 is SEHNR and CDR2 FQNEAQ (reference sequence). The length of the CDR3 is 15 residues. CDR3 DNA: TGTGCCAGCAGCATAGCGGGAGGGCCTGGGGATACGCAGTATTTT. Protein sequence: CASSIAGGPGDTQYF.